This TCR beta chain was obtained from a study of siplizumab effects on memory and regulatory T cells. Findings and caveats of the study: Roughly 75-95% of proliferating CD4+ or CD8+ clones lacked a naive or memory phenotype that could be assigned.

CDR1 is MNHEY, CDR2 SMNVEV, per germline (reference sequence). The V and J ends lost 5 bases and 0 bases, in that order; junction bases with no gene match: 11. CDR3 length: 18 amino acids. Concerning this clone: Antigen specificity is unknown.

Per sample, the assay covered around 10^5 TCR templates. Clones were sequenced by immunoSEQ multiplex PCR, and TCRdb holds only the in-frame ones, with some missing. Among about 75,000 clones listed, 93% were seen once. This clonotype originated in a human donor in good health. The genes are TRBV27 and TRBJ1-5; TRBD1 matches at 9 bases. Input material: CD8+ T cells sorted from blood. CDR3 in amino acids: CASSAPGQGLYSNQPQHF. Written as DNA, the CDR3 is TGTGCCAGCAGTGCCCCGGGACAGGGCCTGTATAGCAATCAGCCCCAGCATTTT.